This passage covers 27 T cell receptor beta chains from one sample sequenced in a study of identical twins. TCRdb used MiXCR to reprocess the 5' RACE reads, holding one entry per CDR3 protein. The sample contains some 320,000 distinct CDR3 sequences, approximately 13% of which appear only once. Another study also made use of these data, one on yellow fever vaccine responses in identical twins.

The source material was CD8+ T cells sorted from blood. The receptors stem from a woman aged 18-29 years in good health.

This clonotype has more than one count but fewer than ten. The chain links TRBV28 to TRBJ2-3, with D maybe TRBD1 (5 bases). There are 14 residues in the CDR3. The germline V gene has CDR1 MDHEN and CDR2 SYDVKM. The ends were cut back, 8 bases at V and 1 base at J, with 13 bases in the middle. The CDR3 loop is CASGYPRGTDTQYF. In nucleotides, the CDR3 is TGTGCCAGCGGCTACCCCAGGGGCACAGATACGCAGTATTTT. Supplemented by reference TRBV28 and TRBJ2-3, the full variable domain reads DVKVTQSSRYLVKRTGEKVFLECVQDMDHENMFWYRQDPGLGLRLIYFSYDVKMKEKGDIPEGYSVSREKKERFSLILESASTNQTSMYLCASGYPRGTDTQYFGPGTRLTVL.

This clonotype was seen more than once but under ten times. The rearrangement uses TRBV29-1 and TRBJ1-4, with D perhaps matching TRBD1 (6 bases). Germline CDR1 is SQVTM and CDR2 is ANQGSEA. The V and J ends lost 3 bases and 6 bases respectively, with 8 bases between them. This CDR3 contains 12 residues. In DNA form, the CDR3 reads TGCAGCGTTGACAGGGGCGATGAAAAACTGTTTTTT. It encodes CSVDRGDEKLFF. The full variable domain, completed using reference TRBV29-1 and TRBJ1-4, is SAVISQKPSRDICQRGTSLTIQCQVDSQVTMMFWYRQQPGQSLTLIATANQGSEATYESGFVIDKFPISRPNLTFSTLTVSNMSPEDSSIYLCSVDRGDEKLFFGSGTQLSVL.

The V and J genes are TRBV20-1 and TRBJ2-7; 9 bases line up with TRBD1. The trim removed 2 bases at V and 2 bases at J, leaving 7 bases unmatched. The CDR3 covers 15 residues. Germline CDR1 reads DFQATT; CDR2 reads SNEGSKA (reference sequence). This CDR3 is CSARIKGQGPYEQYV. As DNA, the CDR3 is TGCAGTGCTAGAATTAAGGGACAGGGACCCTACGAGCAGTACGTC.

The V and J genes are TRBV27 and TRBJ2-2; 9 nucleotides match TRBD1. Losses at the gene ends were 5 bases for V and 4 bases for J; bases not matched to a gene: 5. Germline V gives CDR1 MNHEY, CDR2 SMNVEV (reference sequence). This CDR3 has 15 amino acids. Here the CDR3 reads CASSQRTGVTGELFF. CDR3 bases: TGTGCCAGCAGTCAACGGACAGGGGTCACCGGGGAGCTGTTTTTT.

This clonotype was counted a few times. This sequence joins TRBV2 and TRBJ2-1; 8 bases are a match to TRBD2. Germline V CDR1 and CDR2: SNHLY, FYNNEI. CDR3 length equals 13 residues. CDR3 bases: TGTTCGGTAGTGGCGGGAGGCTACAATGAGCAGTTCTTC. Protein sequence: CSVVAGGYNEQFF.

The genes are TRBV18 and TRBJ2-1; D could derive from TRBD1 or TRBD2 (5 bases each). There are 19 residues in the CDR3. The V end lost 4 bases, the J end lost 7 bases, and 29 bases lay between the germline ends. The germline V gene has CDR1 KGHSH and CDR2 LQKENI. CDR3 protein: CASSQRGLTSLPFTNEQFF. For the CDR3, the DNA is TGTGCCAGCTCACAGAGGGGCCTCACTTCTCTCCCCTTTACAAATGAGCAGTTCTTC.

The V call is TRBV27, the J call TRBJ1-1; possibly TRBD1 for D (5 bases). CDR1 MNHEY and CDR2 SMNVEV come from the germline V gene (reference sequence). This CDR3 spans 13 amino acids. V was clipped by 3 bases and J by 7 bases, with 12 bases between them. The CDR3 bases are TGTGCCAGCAGTTTCTTTCAGCAGGGTGAAGCTTTCTTT. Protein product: CASSFFQQGEAFF.

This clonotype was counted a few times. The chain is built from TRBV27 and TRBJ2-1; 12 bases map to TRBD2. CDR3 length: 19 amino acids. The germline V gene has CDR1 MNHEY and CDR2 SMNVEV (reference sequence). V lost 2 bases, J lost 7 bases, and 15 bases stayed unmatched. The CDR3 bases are TGTGCCAGCAGTTTAGTGACTAGCGGGGGCCTGGCCCCTTATAATGAGCAGTTCTTC. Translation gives CASSLVTSGGLAPYNEQFF.

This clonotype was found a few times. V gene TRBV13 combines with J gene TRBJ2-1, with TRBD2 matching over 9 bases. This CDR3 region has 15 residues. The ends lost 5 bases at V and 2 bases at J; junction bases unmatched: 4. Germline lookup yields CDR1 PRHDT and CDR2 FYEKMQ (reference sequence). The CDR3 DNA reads TGTGCCAGCAGCCCAATAGCGGGAGCCTACAATGAGCAGTTCTTC. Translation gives CASSPIAGAYNEQFF.

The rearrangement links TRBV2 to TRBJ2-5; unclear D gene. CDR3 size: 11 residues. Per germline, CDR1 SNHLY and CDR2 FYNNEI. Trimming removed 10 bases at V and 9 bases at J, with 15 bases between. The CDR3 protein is CATRTEWAQYF. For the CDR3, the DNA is TGTGCCACCCGGACGGAATGGGCCCAGTACTTC.

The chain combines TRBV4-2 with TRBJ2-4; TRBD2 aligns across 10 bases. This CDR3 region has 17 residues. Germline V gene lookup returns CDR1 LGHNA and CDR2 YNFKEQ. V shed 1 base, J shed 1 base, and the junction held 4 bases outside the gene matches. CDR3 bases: TGTGCCAGCAGCCAAGGAAGCGGGAGGGGGGCCAAAAACATTCAGTACTTC. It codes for CASSQGSGRGAKNIQYF.

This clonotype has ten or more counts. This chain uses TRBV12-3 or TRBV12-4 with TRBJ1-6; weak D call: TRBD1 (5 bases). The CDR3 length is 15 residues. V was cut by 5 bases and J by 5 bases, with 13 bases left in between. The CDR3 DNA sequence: TGTGCCAGCAGTCTGTATGGGGGTGATAATTCACCCCTCCACTTT. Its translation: CASSLYGGDNSPLHF.

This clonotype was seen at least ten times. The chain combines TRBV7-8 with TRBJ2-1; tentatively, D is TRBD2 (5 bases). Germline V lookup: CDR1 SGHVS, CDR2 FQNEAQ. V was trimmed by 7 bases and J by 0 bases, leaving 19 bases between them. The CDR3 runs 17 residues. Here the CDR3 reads CASKDLKDSSSYNEQFF. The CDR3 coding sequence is TGTGCCAGCAAGGACTTGAAGGATTCGAGCTCCTACAATGAGCAGTTCTTC.

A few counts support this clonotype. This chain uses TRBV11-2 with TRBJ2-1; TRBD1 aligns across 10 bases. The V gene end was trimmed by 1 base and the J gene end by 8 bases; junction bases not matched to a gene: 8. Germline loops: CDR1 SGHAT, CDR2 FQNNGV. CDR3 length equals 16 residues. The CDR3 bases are TGTGCCAGCAGCTTAGTCTGGGGACAGGGGACCCATGAGCAGTTCTTC. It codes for CASSLVWGQGTHEQFF.

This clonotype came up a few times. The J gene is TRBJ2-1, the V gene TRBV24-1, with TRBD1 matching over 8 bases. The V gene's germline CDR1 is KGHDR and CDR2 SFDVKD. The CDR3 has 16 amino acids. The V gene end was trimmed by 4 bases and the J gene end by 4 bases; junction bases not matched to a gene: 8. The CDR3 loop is CATSDPGQGGYNEQFF. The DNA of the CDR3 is TGTGCCACCAGTGACCCTGGACAGGGTGGGTACAATGAGCAGTTCTTC.

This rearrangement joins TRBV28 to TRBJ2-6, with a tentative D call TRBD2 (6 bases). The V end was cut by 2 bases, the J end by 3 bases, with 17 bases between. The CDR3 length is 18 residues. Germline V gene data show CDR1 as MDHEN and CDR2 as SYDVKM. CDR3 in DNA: TGTGCCAGCAGTTTAGGAGGGAGACCTCGTTTTGGGGCCAACGTCCTGACTTTC. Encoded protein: CASSLGGRPRFGANVLTF.

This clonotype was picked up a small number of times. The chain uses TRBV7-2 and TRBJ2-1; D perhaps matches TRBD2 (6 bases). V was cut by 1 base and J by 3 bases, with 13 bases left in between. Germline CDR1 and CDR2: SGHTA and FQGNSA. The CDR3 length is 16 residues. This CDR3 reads CASSLELAGSYNEQFF. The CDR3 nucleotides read TGTGCCAGCAGCTTAGAGTTGGCGGGAAGCTACAATGAGCAGTTCTTC.

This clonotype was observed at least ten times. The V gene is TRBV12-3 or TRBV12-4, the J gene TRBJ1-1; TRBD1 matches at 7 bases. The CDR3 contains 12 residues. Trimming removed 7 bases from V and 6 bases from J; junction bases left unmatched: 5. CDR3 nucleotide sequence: TGTGCCAGCACCCAGGGGGGACCTGAAGCTTTCTTT. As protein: CASTQGGPEAFF.

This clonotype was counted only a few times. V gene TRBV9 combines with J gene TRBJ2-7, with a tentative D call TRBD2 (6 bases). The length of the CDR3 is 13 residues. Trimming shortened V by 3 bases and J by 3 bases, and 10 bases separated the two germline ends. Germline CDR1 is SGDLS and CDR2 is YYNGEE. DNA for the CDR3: TGTGCCAGCAGCGGCCCGGGGGACTACGAGCAGTACTTC. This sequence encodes CASSGPGDYEQYF.

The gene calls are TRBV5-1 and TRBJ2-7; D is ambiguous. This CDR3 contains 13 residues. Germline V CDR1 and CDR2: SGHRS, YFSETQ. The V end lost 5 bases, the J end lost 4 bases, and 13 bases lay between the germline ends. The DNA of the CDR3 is TGCGCCAGCAGGGAAGGGCTTTCTTACGAGCAGTACTTC. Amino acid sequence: CASREGLSYEQYF.

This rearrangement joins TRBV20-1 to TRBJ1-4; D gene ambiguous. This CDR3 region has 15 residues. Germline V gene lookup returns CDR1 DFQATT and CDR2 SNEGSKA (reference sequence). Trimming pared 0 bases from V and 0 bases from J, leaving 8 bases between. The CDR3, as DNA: TGCAGTGCTAGAGATAAGGGAGCAACTAATGAAAAACTGTTTTTT. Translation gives CSARDKGATNEKLFF.

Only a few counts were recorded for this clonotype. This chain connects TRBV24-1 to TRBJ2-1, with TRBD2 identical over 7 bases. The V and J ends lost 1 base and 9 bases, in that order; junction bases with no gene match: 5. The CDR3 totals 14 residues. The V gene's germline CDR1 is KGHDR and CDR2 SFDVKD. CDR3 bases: TGTGCCACCAGTGATTTTCGGGACTACGGTGAGCAGTTCTTC. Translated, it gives CATSDFRDYGEQFF.

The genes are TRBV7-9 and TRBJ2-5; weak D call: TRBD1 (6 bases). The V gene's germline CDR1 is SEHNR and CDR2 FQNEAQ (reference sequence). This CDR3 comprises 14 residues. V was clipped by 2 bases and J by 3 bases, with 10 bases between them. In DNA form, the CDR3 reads TGTGCCAGCAGCTTACTCGAGGGGGAAGAGACCCAGTACTTC. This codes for CASSLLEGEETQYF.

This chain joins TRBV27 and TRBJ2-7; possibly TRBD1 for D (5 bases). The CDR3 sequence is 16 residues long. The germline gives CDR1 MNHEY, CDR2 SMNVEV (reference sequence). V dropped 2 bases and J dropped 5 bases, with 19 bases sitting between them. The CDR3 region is CASSLKAGYNVDEQYV. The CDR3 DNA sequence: TGTGCCAGCAGTTTAAAAGCAGGGTATAATGTGGACGAGCAGTACGTC.

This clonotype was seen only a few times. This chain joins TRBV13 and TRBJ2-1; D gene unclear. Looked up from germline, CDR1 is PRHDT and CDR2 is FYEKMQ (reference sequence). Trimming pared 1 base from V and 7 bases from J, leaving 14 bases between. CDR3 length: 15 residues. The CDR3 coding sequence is TGTGCCAGCAGCTTAGCCCCGGAACGTAGGAATGAGCAGTTCTTC. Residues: CASSLAPERRNEQFF.

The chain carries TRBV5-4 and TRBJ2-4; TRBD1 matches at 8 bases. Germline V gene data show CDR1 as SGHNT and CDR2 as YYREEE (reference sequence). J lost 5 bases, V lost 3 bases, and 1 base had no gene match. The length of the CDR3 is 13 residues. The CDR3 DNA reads TGTGCCAGCAGCTCGACAGGGGAAAACATTCAGTACTTC. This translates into CASSSTGENIQYF.

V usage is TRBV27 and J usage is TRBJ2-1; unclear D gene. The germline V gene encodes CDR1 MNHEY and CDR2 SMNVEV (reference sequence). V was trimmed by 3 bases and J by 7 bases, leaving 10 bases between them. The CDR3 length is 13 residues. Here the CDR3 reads CASSFSLRNEQFF. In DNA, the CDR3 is TGTGCCAGCAGTTTTAGCTTGAGGAATGAGCAGTTCTTC.